This TCR beta chain was captured by sequencing in a study of T-cell memory formation after mild COVID-19 (dated by TCRdb to about 2021). Some background on the complete study: TCR sequence clusters from the two donors were largely donor specific. In two donors, T-cell clones that expanded and contracted after mild COVID-19 were tracked by sequencing TCRalpha and TCRbeta repertoires over time. The cohort was made up of two young adult volunteers, one female and one male, who were previously healthy. The full study reports these points: The study included only a couple of mild cases, and larger cohorts that include severe cases with pre-infection samples were judged to be necessary. Balanced CD4/CD8 phenotypes were observed for clones contracting from day 15 to 85, whereas a bias towards CD4+ was observed for a second wave of clones expanding from day 15 to 37. Contracting CD4+ clones appeared mostly in the CM and EM memory subsets, whereas CD8+ clones were enriched in EMRA. The detection of some responding clones in pre-infection memory suggests that pre-existing cross-reactive memory T cells joined the SARS-CoV-2 response. SARS-CoV-2 specificity of the second-wave clones peaking on day 37 was not confirmed.

Comments on this clonotype: What this receptor recognizes is not known. No much larger clone is present one base from it, and per-base qualities are unavailable.

Ficoll-Paque density gradient centrifugation was used to isolate PBMCs. The run used an Illumina NovaSeq 6000. Using 5'RACE with constant-segment primers, TCRalpha and TCRbeta cDNA libraries were constructed, with sample barcodes and unique molecular identifiers added in the process. RNA was extracted from every sample with Trizol reagent. Libraries were amplified in two PCR steps, with a second sample barcode and Illumina TruSeq adapters added in the second step. Libraries were sequenced on an Illumina NovaSeq with 2 x 150 bp paired-end reads. Turning to the authors' computational methods: The reads were demultiplexed and collapsed into UMI-guided consensus sequences using migec v1.2.7. Using mixcr v2.1.11, the UMI consensuses were aligned to TRA and TRB V and J templates and assembled into clonotypes. A clonotype was counted as expanded or contracted only when both edgeR and NoisET called the clonotype significant, with the noise models trained on biological replicates. For edgeR calls, a false discovery rate-adjusted p below 0.01 and a log2 fold-change threshold of 1 were applied. As an exploratory analysis of dynamics, PCA with hierarchical clustering was applied to max-normalized trajectories of the 1000 most abundant clonotypes. The CD4 or CD8 phenotype of responding clones was assigned using the separately sequenced CD4+ and CD8+ repertoires. TCRdb took the public reads, trimmed them with fastp at Q25, ran MiXCR for clone calling and kept in-frame beta chains. Duplicate CDR3 protein sequences are folded into a single record with the most common DNA and genes. It is TCRdb's table, rather than the study itself, that gives the V and J calls and clone size. For this sample the table gives around 310,000 distinct CDR3 sequences, of which about a sixth were detected only once. Around 22% of the sample is in the top ten clones.

From cysteine to phenylalanine, the CDR3 is 16 amino acids long. The entry retains the CDR3 DNA only, 48 bases that are in frame from base 1. V drops 4 bases and J drops 0 bases, leaving 14 bases in between. In the germline V gene, CDR1 corresponds to SGDLS and CDR2 to YYNGEE. The sequence joins TRBV9 to TRBJ1-3; the D gene cannot be resolved reliably. The receptor was isolated from a man aged 18 to 30 who had mild COVID-19 (a few samples of this study predate the infection). The sample titles of this study are shuffled in the database, so cell type and time point are left out; the donor was told from shared clones. The sequenced sample consisted of PBMCs or a T cell subset sorted from them (not recorded which). The nucleotides are TGTGCCAGCAGCACCCCTCGAAACGGCTCTGGAAACACCATATATTTT. Translated, this is CASSTPRNGSGNTIYF. The CDR3 plus the reference TRBV9 and TRBJ1-3 genes for the other parts give the full variable domain: DSGVTQTPKHLITATGQRVTLRCSPRSGDLSVYWYQQSLDQGLQFLIQYYNGEERAKGNILERFSAQQFPDLHSELNLSSLELGDSALYFCASSTPRNGSGNTIYFGEGSWLTVV.